Following are 6 T cell receptor beta chains from one sample sequenced in a study of blood T cell repertoires in COVID-19. Method: immunoSEQ multiplex PCR; TCRdb's copy keeps in-frame clones and lacks some. The sample shows under 300,000 clones, more than 75% of them seen only once. The specimen sequenced was peripheral blood. These TCRs come from a woman aged 70-85 years with active or convalescent COVID-19.

The rearrangement joins TRBV4-1 to TRBJ1-1; D uncertain. Germline V gene sequence: CDR1 MGHRA, CDR2 YSYEKL. The length of the CDR3 is 15 residues. The V gene lost 4 bases and the J gene lost 0 bases, with 12 bases spanning the gap. CDR3 in DNA: TGCGCCAGCAGCCCCGCGGGCAGCATGAACACTGAAGCTTTCTTT. It specifies CASSPAGSMNTEAFF.

This clone appeared a few times. The sample holds other DNA sequences that translate to the same CDR3. The chain couples TRBV6-5 to TRBJ1-1; D ambiguous. Trimming left V 5 bases short and J 6 bases short, with 13 bases between. The germline V gene encodes CDR1 MNHEY and CDR2 SVGAGI. The CDR3 contains 13 residues. As DNA, the CDR3 is TGTGCCAGCAGTCCCCCTGGCGGGCCTGAAGCTTTCTTT. As protein: CASSPPGGPEAFF.

This sequence joins TRBV11-2 and TRBJ1-5, with D uncertain. Germline loops: CDR1 SGHAT, CDR2 FQNNGV. V lost 8 bases, J lost 2 bases, and 13 bases lay in between. The CDR3 is 14 amino acids. CDR3 in DNA: TGTGCCAGCGGTTCGAGGGAGGGCAATCAGCCCCAGCATTTT. Its protein product is CASGSREGNQPQHF.

This clone was picked up one time. The rearrangement links TRBV15 to TRBJ1-1; 9 positions agree with TRBD1. CDR3 length: 15 amino acids. Losses at the gene ends were 0 bases for V and 5 bases for J; bases not matched to a gene: 4. The germline gives CDR1 LNHNV, CDR2 YYDKDF (reference sequence). The DNA for the CDR3 is TGTGCCACCAGCAGAGATACAGGGGGCGGGACTGAAGCTTTCTTT. It is translated as CATSRDTGGGTEAFF.

This chain links TRBV11-2 with TRBJ2-7, with 9 positions matching TRBD1. CDR3 length: 15 amino acids. Losses at the gene ends were 5 bases for V and 0 bases for J; bases not matched to a gene: 5. Per germline, CDR1 SGHAT and CDR2 FQNNGV. The CDR3 sequence: CASSPPGQGSYEQYF. CDR3 nucleotide sequence: TGTGCCAGCAGCCCTCCGGGACAGGGCTCCTACGAGCAGTACTTC.

The chain recombines TRBV6-5 with TRBJ1-6, with D possibly matching TRBD1 (5 bases). The CDR3 is 14 amino acids. The germline gives CDR1 MNHEY, CDR2 SVGAGI. V was cut by 0 bases and J by 13 bases, with 13 bases left in between. CDR3 sequence reads: CASSYSRDFPPLHF. CDR3 sequence (DNA): TGTGCCAGCAGTTACTCGCGGGACTTTCCCCCCCTCCACTTT.